This entry describes one T cell receptor beta chain. The antigen remains undetermined. The data were obtained in a study of CD4+ T cells in melanoma. Broader study findings: Neoantigen-specific CD4+ T cells in melanoma reportedly had diverse differentiation states.

Libraries were prepared by immunoSEQ multiplex PCR; TCRdb keeps only in-frame clonotypes and omits some of them. This sample carries roughly 150,000 clones, around 90% of them seen once, and the ten largest clones take approximately 1.4%. Losses at the gene ends were 4 bases for V and 6 bases for J; bases not matched to a gene: 6. The CDR3 has 15 amino acids. Germline CDR1 and CDR2: SGHRS and YFSETQ. The TCR comes from a human donor with melanoma. This chain uses TRBV5-1 with TRBJ2-1; 11 bases align to TRBD1. In DNA form, the CDR3 reads TGCGCCAGCAGCCCTTCAGGGACAGGGGGCAATGAGCAGTTCTTC. It codes for CASSPSGTGGNEQFF.